This is a list of T cell receptor beta chains from one sample in a study of T cell responses to AZD1222 COVID-19 vaccine. Sequencing was performed with immunoSEQ multiplex PCR; in TCRdb, only in-frame clones are kept and a portion is missing. The data hold 95,000 to 110,000 clones, with approximately 90% observed a single time. The input for sequencing was peripheral blood, taken 28 days after the second AZD1222 dose. The receptor source for this set is an adult who received the AZD1222 COVID-19 vaccine. Both conserved end residues are part of each CDR3. The order of the fields is V gene, clone size, D gene, J gene, CDR3 protein, CDR3 DNA. A D gene is named only where the DNA matches it firmly. Size tells how often a clone was seen (once, few, many) or the class of an expanded clone, and some rows leave it out.

>TRBV6-1|NA|TRBD1|TRBJ1-5
CASSEADRGRNQPQHF
TGTGCCAGCAGTGAAGCGGACAGGGGTCGCAATCAGCCCCAGCATTTT
>TRBV6-5|NA|TRBD1|TRBJ1-2
CASIFRGQGYGYTF
TGTGCCAGCATATTCAGGGGGCAAGGCTATGGCTACACCTTC
>TRBV5-1|once|TRBD1|TRBJ1-4
CASSLSGGDEKLFF
TGCGCCAGCAGCTTGTCAGGGGGCGACGAAAAACTGTTTTTT
>TRBV28|NA|TRBD1|TRBJ1-4
CASSQDRKGVNEKLFF
TGTGCCAGCAGTCAGGACAGGAAAGGGGTTAATGAAAAACTGTTTTTT
>TRBV19|NA|NA|TRBJ1-2
CASSIRQGYGYTF
TGTGCCAGTAGTATAAGACAAGGCTATGGCTACACCTTC
>TRBV2|NA|TRBD1|TRBJ2-3
CASSRGQAIKDTQYF
TGTGCCAGCAGTAGGGGACAGGCAATTAAAGATACGCAGTATTTT
>TRBV7-9|NA|NA|TRBJ1-3
CASSRDGNTIYF
TGTGCCAGCAGCCGAGATGGGAACACCATATATTTT
>TRBV6-5|NA|TRBD1|TRBJ2-3
CASRSRGPTDTQYF
TGTGCCAGCAGAAGCAGGGGGCCGACAGATACGCAGTATTTT
>TRBV10-3|NA|NA|TRBJ1-1
CAISPGGVTEAFF
TGTGCCATCAGTCCGGGGGGGGTCACTGAAGCTTTCTTT
>TRBV29-1|once|NA|TRBJ1-2
CSVEGDRDRGYTF
TGCAGCGTTGAGGGGGACCGGGATCGGGGCTACACCTTC
>TRBV10-3|NA|TRBD1|TRBJ2-7
CAISPGQGVFIGGQVYEQYF
TGTGCCATCAGCCCGGGACAGGGGGTGTTTATCGGGGGACAAGTTTACGAGCAGTACTTC
>TRBV2|NA|NA|TRBJ1-5
CASSWTVGNSNQPQHF
TGTGCCAGCAGCTGGACGGTGGGAAATAGCAATCAGCCCCAGCATTTT
>TRBV18|once|TRBD1|TRBJ2-2
CATSTGQNTGELFF
TGTGCCACCTCGACAGGGCAGAACACCGGGGAGCTGTTTTTT
>TRBV5-6|NA|NA|TRBJ2-4
CASSLPGRAVRNIQYF
TGTGCCAGCAGCTTGCCTGGACGTGCCGTCAGGAACATTCAGTACTTC
>TRBV5-1|NA|NA|TRBJ1-5
CASSLEGWGNQPQHF
TGCGCCAGCAGCTTGGAGGGTTGGGGCAATCAGCCCCAGCATTTT
>TRBV7-2|NA|NA|TRBJ2-5
CASSLAGTRETQYF
TGTGCCAGCAGCTTGGCGGGAACTCGGGAGACCCAGTACTTC
>TRBV9|NA|NA|TRBJ1-6
CASSEEVGNSPLHF
TGTGCCAGCAGCGAAGAGGTGGGGAATTCACCCCTCCACTTT
>TRBV12-3/TRBV12-4|NA|TRBD1|TRBJ1-5
CASRTGIQPQHF
TGTGCCAGCAGGACAGGGATTCAGCCCCAGCATTTT
>TRBV28|NA|NA|TRBJ1-4
CASHTVAHEKLFF
TGTGCCAGCCATACAGTGGCACACGAAAAACTGTTTTTT
>TRBV24-1|NA|NA|TRBJ2-7
CATSDLKAPEQYF
TGTGCCACCAGTGATTTAAAGGCTCCCGAGCAGTACTTC
>TRBV5-1|NA|NA|TRBJ2-3
CASSLNLWQGGGTDTQYF
TGCGCCAGCAGCTTGAATCTTTGGCAGGGCGGAGGCACAGATACGCAGTATTTT
>TRBV19|once|TRBD1|TRBJ1-4
CASSYRGSGEKLFF
TGTGCCAGTAGTTACAGGGGGTCGGGTGAAAAACTGTTTTTT
>TRBV14|NA|TRBD1|TRBJ1-4
CASSQDGTDINEKLFF
TGTGCCAGCAGCCAAGATGGGACAGACATTAATGAAAAACTGTTTTTT
>TRBV9|NA|TRBD2|TRBJ2-3
CASSLYSGGTTDTQYF
TGTGCCAGCAGCTTATATAGCGGGGGTACCACAGATACGCAGTATTTT
>TRBV10-2|NA|TRBD1|TRBJ2-1
CASSVGQPSYNEQFF
TGCGCCAGCAGTGTGGGACAGCCCTCCTACAATGAGCAGTTCTTC
>TRBV5-5|NA|TRBD1|TRBJ1-1
CASSPQAGQGATEAFF
TGTGCCAGCAGCCCCCAAGCCGGACAGGGGGCAACTGAAGCTTTCTTT